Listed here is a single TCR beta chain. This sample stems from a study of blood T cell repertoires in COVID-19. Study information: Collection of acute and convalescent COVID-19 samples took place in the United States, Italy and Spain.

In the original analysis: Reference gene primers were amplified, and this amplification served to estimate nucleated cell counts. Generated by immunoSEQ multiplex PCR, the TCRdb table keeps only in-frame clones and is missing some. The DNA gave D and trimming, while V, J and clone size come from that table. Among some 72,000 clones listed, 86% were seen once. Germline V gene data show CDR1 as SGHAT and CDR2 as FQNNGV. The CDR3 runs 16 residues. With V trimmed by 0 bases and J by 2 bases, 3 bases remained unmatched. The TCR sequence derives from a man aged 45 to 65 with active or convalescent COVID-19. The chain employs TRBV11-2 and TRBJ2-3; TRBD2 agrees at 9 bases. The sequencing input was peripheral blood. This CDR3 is CASSLDLAGFTDTQYF. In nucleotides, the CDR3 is TGTGCCAGCAGCTTAGACCTAGCGGGGTTCACAGATACGCAGTATTTT.